A single sample gave rise to the 5 T cell receptor beta chains below, sequenced in a study of response to subunit inactivated influenza vaccine. TCRdb reanalysed the RT-PCR reads using MiXCR and keeps one entry per CDR3 protein. The data hold about 800,000 distinct CDR3 sequences, with over 20% observed a single time. Sequences were derived from PBMCs from blood, sampled 5 days after vaccination. Receptor source: a man in his forties or fifties who received an inactivated influenza vaccine.

A few counts support this clonotype. V is TRBV4-2 and J is TRBJ2-1; D not certain. The V and J ends lost 0 bases and 7 bases respectively, with 7 bases between them. This CDR3 has 13 residues. Germline CDR1 and CDR2: LGHNA and YNFKEQ. The CDR3 DNA follows: TGTGCCAGCAGCCAAGACAGAGAGAATGAGCAGTTCTTC. This sequence encodes CASSQDRENEQFF.

This clonotype was picked up a small number of times. This chain connects TRBV7-9 to TRBJ2-7; D might be TRBD2 (6 bases). The CDR3 loop spans 16 amino acids. V lost 5 bases and J 4 bases, leaving 21 bases between the germline ends. From germline, CDR1 is SEHNR and CDR2 FQNEAQ (reference sequence). The CDR3 bases are TGTGCCAGCAGCCAGGGAGGTGGGAGCCGTCCTTACGAGCAGTACTTC. Translating it yields CASSQGGGSRPYEQYF.

A few counts support this clonotype. The chain carries TRBV7-2 and TRBJ1-1; D is unclear. The CDR3 has 13 residues. The V and J ends lost 4 bases and 3 bases respectively, with 9 bases between them. The V gene's germline CDR1 is SGHTA and CDR2 FQGNSA. CDR3 amino acids: CASSSQIYTEAFF. The CDR3 DNA sequence: TGTGCCAGCAGCTCACAGATTTACACTGAAGCTTTCTTT. Full variable domain (missing parts from reference TRBV7-2 and TRBJ1-1): GAGVSQSPSNKVTEKGKDVELRCDPISGHTALYWYRQSLGQGLEFLIYFQGNSAPDKSGLPSDRFSAERTGGSVSTLTIQRTQQEDSAVYLCASSSQIYTEAFFGQGTRLTVV.

This clonotype has more than one count but fewer than ten. The gene calls are TRBV11-2 and TRBJ2-1; 9 bases are shared with TRBD1. The CDR3 runs to 16 residues. V lost 7 bases and J lost 5; bases outside the gene matches: 12. The germline CDR1 and CDR2 sequences are SGHAT and FQNNGV. The CDR3 here is CASTTPRTGDNNEQFF. CDR3 coding DNA: TGTGCCAGCACCACTCCCCGGACAGGGGATAACAATGAGCAGTTCTTC.

This clonotype was seen repeatedly, ten times or more. The V gene is TRBV12-3 or TRBV12-4, the J gene TRBJ1-1; weak D call: TRBD1 (5 bases). Trimming took off 5 bases at V and 4 bases at J, with 11 bases between the two ends. The CDR3 contains 13 residues. The CDR3 region has the DNA TGTGCCAGCAGTGTAGGGGTGGGCACTGAAGCTTTCTTT. This encodes CASSVGVGTEAFF.